The 11 T cell receptor beta chains listed next were all sequenced from one sample in a study of shared clonotypes between healthy human individuals. Only in-frame clones appear in the TCRdb table, and some are missing; sequencing was by immunoSEQ multiplex PCR. Here the sample spans some 1 million clones, around 74% being singletons. Sequenced material: memory CD4+ T cells sorted from blood. Specified subset: CD45RA-negative fraction. The origin of the receptors is a man between 18 and 29 years old in good health.

This clone was picked up many times. J is TRBJ2-3 and V is TRBV19; D gene unclear. The CDR3 is 15 residues long. Germline values: CDR1 LNHDA, CDR2 SQIVND (reference sequence). V lost 0 bases and J 1 base, leaving 8 bases between the germline ends. The CDR3 DNA follows: TGTGCCAGTAGTATAGACCTGTCAGGCACAGATACGCAGTATTTT. This sequence encodes CASSIDLSGTDTQYF.

This rearrangement joins TRBV10-3 to TRBJ2-7, with D possibly TRBD1 on 5 matching bases. This CDR3 contains 12 residues. The germline V gene has CDR1 ENHRY and CDR2 SYGVKD. V was trimmed by 10 bases and J by 3 bases, leaving 13 bases between them. CDR3 in amino acids: CASQNRYYEQYF. The CDR3 coding sequence is TGTGCCAGCCAAAACAGGTACTACGAGCAGTACTTC.

This clone was counted a single time. This sequence joins TRBV2 and TRBJ2-5; no clear D gene. Germline V gene lookup returns CDR1 SNHLY and CDR2 FYNNEI. CDR3 size: 12 residues. The V and J ends lost 6 bases and 5 bases respectively, with 10 bases between them. Written as DNA, the CDR3 is TGTGCCAGCAGAGGAGAATGGGAGACCCAGTACTTC. Its translation is CASRGEWETQYF.

The genes are TRBV5-1 and TRBJ1-2; 8 positions agree with TRBD1. V shed 0 bases and J 6 bases; nucleotides not matched to a gene: 13. From germline, CDR1 is SGHRS and CDR2 YFSETQ. This CDR3 region has 17 residues. Here the CDR3 reads CASSLVGRQGAENGYTF. CDR3 in DNA: TGCGCCAGCAGCTTGGTCGGTCGGCAGGGGGCGGAAAATGGCTACACCTTC. Full variable domain (outside the CDR3, taken from reference TRBV5-1 and TRBJ1-2): KAGVTQTPRYLIKTRGQQVTLSCSPISGHRSVSWYQQTPGQGLQFLFEYFSETQRNKGNFPGRFSGRQFSNSRSEMNVSTLELGDSALYLCASSLVGRQGAENGYTFGSGTRLTVV.

The V call is TRBV19, the J call TRBJ1-5, with D unresolved. With 1 base removed from V and 3 bases from J, the gap between germline ends came to 10 bases. The CDR3 runs to 15 residues. Germline CDR1 and CDR2: LNHDA and SQIVND (reference sequence). Here the CDR3 reads CASSIARSPNQPQHF. The CDR3 DNA reads as TGTGCCAGTAGTATAGCACGGTCACCCAATCAGCCCCAGCATTTT.

The V and J genes are TRBV6-1 and TRBJ2-7, with 8 positions matching TRBD1. After removal of 5 bases from V and 6 bases from J, the junction contained 3 bases not matched to a gene. The CDR3 extends over 12 amino acids. Germline values: CDR1 MNHNS, CDR2 SASEGT. The CDR3 bases are TGTGCCAGCAGTTGGACAGGGCTCGAGCAGTACTTC. Amino acids: CASSWTGLEQYF.

This clone occurred a few times. The chain combines TRBV9 with TRBJ2-2, with a tentative D call TRBD2 (5 bases). The CDR3 contains 14 residues. Germline lookup yields CDR1 SGDLS and CDR2 YYNGEE. Trimming took 4 bases from V and 6 from J, leaving 13 bases between them. The chain's CDR3 is CASSLGLTPGELFF. The CDR3, as DNA: TGTGCCAGCAGCTTAGGACTCACCCCCGGGGAGCTGTTTTTT.

The chain is built from TRBV6-5 and TRBJ2-6, with a weak D call TRBD2 (6 bases). V shed 2 bases and J shed 6 bases, with 14 bases lying between them. In germline, CDR1 is MNHEY, CDR2 SVGAGI. CDR3 length: 16 amino acids. CDR3: CASSYGGGATANVLTF. The CDR3 nucleotides read TGTGCCAGCAGTTACGGGGGAGGTGCTACGGCCAACGTCCTGACTTTC.

The chain has TRBV18 and TRBJ1-5; a weak D match, TRBD1 (5 bases). The CDR3 runs 14 residues. Germline V lookup: CDR1 KGHSH, CDR2 LQKENI. Trimming cost V 2 bases and J 4 bases, with 9 bases left between them. CDR3 residues: CASSPTGINQPQHF. The DNA of the CDR3 is TGTGCCAGCTCACCAACAGGTATAAATCAGCCCCAGCATTTT.

On this clone itself: One junction end does not reproduce the germline sequence, and a read error may be involved. The chain carries TRBV4-2 and TRBJ1-4; D is possibly TRBD1 (5 bases). The CDR3 sequence is 17 residues long. Germline assignment: CDR1 LGHNA and CDR2 YNFKEQ. Here the CDR3 reads CASSQDWLAGTKEKLFF. In DNA, the CDR3 is TGTGCCAGCAGCCAAGATTGGTTGGCAGGGACTAAGGAAAAACTGTTTTTT.

The chain employs TRBV10-2 and TRBJ1-1; a weak D match, TRBD1 (6 bases). CDR1 and CDR2 from the germline V gene are WSHSY and SAAADI. V was clipped by 6 bases and J by 1 base, with 12 bases between them. This CDR3 has 14 residues. CDR3 bases: TGCGCCAGCAGGGAAGAACAGGGGAACACTGAAGCTTTCTTT. Its protein product is CASREEQGNTEAFF.